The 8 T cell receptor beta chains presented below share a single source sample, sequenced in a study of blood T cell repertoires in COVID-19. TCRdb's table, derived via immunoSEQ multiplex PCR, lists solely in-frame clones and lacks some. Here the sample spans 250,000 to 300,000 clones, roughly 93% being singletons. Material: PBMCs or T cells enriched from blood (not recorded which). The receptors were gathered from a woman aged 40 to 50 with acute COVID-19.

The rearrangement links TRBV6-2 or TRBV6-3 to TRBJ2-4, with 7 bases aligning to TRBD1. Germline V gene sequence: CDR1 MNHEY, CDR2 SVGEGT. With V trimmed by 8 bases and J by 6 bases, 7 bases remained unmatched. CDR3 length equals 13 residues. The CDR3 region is CASGRDSVNIQYF. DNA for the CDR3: TGTGCCAGCGGCCGGGACAGCGTAAACATTCAGTACTTC.

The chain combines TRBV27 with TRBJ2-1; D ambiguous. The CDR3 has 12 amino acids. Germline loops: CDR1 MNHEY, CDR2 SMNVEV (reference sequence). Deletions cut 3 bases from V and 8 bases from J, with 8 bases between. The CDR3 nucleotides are TGTGCCAGCAGTTTCAGTGGCTATGAGCAGTTCTTC. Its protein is CASSFSGYEQFF.

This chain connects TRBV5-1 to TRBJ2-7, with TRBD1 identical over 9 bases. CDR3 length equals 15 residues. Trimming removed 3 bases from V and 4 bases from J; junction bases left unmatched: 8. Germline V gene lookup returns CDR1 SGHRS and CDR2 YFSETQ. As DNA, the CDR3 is TGCGCCAGCAGCTCGGGCGGGACAGGGCCTTACGAGCAGTACTTC. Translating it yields CASSSGGTGPYEQYF.

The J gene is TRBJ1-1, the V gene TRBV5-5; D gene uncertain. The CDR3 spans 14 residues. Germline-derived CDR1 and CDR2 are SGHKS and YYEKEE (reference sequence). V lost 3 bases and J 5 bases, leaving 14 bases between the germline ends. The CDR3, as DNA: TGTGCCAGCAGCTACCCGTACGCGAGGACTGAAGCTTTCTTT. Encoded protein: CASSYPYARTEAFF.

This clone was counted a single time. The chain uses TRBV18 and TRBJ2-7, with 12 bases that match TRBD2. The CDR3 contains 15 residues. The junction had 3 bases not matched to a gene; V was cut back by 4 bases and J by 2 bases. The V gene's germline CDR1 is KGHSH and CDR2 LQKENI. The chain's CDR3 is CASSLWTSGAYEQYF. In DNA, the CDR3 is TGTGCCAGCTCACTCTGGACTAGCGGGGCCTACGAGCAGTACTTC.

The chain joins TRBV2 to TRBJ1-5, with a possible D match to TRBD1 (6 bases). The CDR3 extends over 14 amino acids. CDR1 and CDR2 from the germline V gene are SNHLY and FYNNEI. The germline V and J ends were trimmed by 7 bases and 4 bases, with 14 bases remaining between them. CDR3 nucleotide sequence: TGTGCCAGCACCCGGGACATGCCTAATCAGCCCCAGCATTTT. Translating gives CASTRDMPNQPQHF.

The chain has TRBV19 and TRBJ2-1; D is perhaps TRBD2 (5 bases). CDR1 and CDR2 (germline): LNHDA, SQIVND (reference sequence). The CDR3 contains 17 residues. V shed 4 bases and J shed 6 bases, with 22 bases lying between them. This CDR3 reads CASSTGLGGNSPNEQFF. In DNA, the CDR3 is TGTGCCAGTAGTACGGGCCTTGGAGGAAATTCCCCCAATGAGCAGTTCTTC.

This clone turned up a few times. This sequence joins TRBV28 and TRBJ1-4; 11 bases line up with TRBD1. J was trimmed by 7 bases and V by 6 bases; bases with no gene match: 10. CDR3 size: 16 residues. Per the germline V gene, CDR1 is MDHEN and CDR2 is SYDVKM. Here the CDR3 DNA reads TGTGCCAGCAGACCCTGGACAGGGGGCGCGAGTGAAAAACTGTTTTTT. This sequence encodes CASRPWTGGASEKLFF. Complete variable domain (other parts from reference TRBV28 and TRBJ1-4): DVKVTQSSRYLVKRTGEKVFLECVQDMDHENMFWYRQDPGLGLRLIYFSYDVKMKEKGDIPEGYSVSREKKERFSLILESASTNQTSMYLCASRPWTGGASEKLFFGSGTQLSVL.